The 14 T cell receptor beta chains below were found in one sample sequenced in a study of cytomegalovirus exposure and HLA in healthy donors. The study ran its PCR with 60 Vbeta and 13 Jbeta primers. This table comes from immunoSEQ multiplex PCR, and its TCRdb copy is limited to in-frame clones, with some not included. This table has some 120,000 clones, roughly 78% appearing once. The sample was PBMCs. The receptors come from a man in his forties in good health and CMV-seronegative.

V usage is TRBV7-9 and J usage is TRBJ2-3, with D possibly matching TRBD1 (6 bases). V lost 1 base, J lost 6 bases, and 11 bases lay in between. Germline V gene lookup returns CDR1 SEHNR and CDR2 FQNEAQ (reference sequence). CDR3 length: 14 residues. CDR3 nucleotide sequence: TGTGCCAGCAGCTTAGGACAGGTCCGGGATACGCAGTATTTT. Residues: CASSLGQVRDTQYF. The entire variable domain, with the rest obtained from reference TRBV7-9 and TRBJ2-3, is as follows: DTGVSQNPRHKITKRGQNVTFRCDPISEHNRLYWYRQTLGQGPEFLTYFQNEAQLEKSRLLSDRFSAERPKGSFSTLEIQRTEQGDSAMYLCASSLGQVRDTQYFGPGTRLTVL.

This clone was detected once. This chain joins TRBV6-1 and TRBJ1-6; possibly TRBD1 for D (6 bases). The CDR3 extends over 16 amino acids. The V gene's germline CDR1 is MNHNS and CDR2 SASEGT. V lost 2 bases and J 2 bases, leaving 10 bases between the germline ends. The CDR3 DNA follows: TGTGCCAGCAGTGAAACAGGGATGGCCTATAATTCACCCCTCCACTTT. Amino acid sequence: CASSETGMAYNSPLHF.

The rearrangement joins TRBV5-1 to TRBJ2-3; D remains ambiguous. CDR3 length: 15 amino acids. The germline CDR1 and CDR2 sequences are SGHRS and YFSETQ. V dropped 4 bases and J dropped 2 bases, with 14 bases sitting between them. The DNA of the CDR3 is TGCGCCAGCAGCCCGTATGCGGCCCACACAGATACGCAGTATTTT. Translated: CASSPYAAHTDTQYF.

The chain couples TRBV28 to TRBJ1-2; D call uncertain. Trimming removed 6 bases from V and 0 bases from J, with 14 bases in between. Germline loops: CDR1 MDHEN, CDR2 SYDVKM. The CDR3 sequence is 15 residues long. CDR3 bases: TGTGCCAGCAGGCCCCCGACACCTACTAACTATGGCTACACCTTC. Its translation: CASRPPTPTNYGYTF.

The CDR3 DNA reads as TGCGCCAGCAGCTTACAGGGGACCTATAATTCACCCCTCCACTTT. It yields the protein CASSLQGTYNSPLHF. The V call is TRBV5-1, the J call TRBJ1-6; TRBD1 matches 7 bases. CDR1 and CDR2 from the germline V gene are SGHRS and YFSETQ. With V trimmed by 2 bases and J by 2 bases, 1 base remained unmatched. The CDR3 totals 15 residues.

This sequence joins TRBV4-1 and TRBJ2-1; 7 nucleotides line up with TRBD1. This CDR3 is 16 amino acids long. Germline V lookup: CDR1 MGHRA, CDR2 YSYEKL. J gave up 1 base and V 4 bases, and 7 bases lay outside the gene matches. CDR3: CASSRPGQASYNEQFF. CDR3 sequence (DNA): TGCGCCAGCAGCCGCCCTGGACAGGCTTCCTACAATGAGCAGTTCTTC.

The J gene is TRBJ1-2, the V gene TRBV27; 7 bases line up with TRBD1. The germline CDR1 and CDR2 sequences are MNHEY and SMNVEV (reference sequence). The CDR3 loop spans 15 amino acids. The V and J ends lost 6 bases and 2 bases, in that order; junction bases with no gene match: 9. The CDR3 is CASRDLQGTNYGYTF. Written as DNA, the CDR3 is TGTGCCAGCAGAGACCTACAGGGGACGAACTATGGCTACACCTTC.

V is TRBV10-1 and J is TRBJ2-5, with TRBD1 matching 9 bases. CDR1 WNHNN and CDR2 SYGVQD come from the germline V gene (reference sequence). This CDR3 spans 14 amino acids. Trimming took 3 bases from V and 4 from J; bases not matched to a gene: 3. The DNA of the CDR3 is TGCGCCAGCAGTGACGGACAGGGGACAGAGACCCAGTACTTC. It yields the protein CASSDGQGTETQYF.

This clone was found a few times. The rearrangement joins TRBV4-1 to TRBJ2-7; 9 bases are shared with TRBD2. Germline V CDR1 and CDR2: MGHRA, YSYEKL. The CDR3 length is 16 residues. V gave up 3 bases and J gave up 1 base; unmatched junction bases: 7. The CDR3, as DNA: TGCGCCAGCAGCCACTATACTAGCGGGCGATCCTACGAGCAGTACTTC. It translates to CASSHYTSGRSYEQYF.

V gene TRBV4-2 combines with J gene TRBJ2-1; the match to TRBD1 covers 7 bases. Germline trimming cut 4 bases from V and 4 bases from J; bases unmatched to any gene: 7. This CDR3 region has 15 residues. Germline lookup yields CDR1 LGHNA and CDR2 YNFKEQ. DNA of the CDR3: TGTGCCAGCAGCCGACGACAGGGCGGGTACAATGAGCAGTTCTTC. It yields the protein CASSRRQGGYNEQFF.

V gene TRBV28 combines with J gene TRBJ1-1, with a weak D call TRBD1 (6 bases). The germline CDR1 and CDR2 sequences are MDHEN and SYDVKM. The CDR3 covers 14 residues. Trimming left V 5 bases short and J 7 bases short, with 17 bases between. CDR3 residues: CASSMEDRLLEAFF. The CDR3 DNA reads TGTGCCAGCAGTATGGAAGACAGGCTCCTTGAAGCTTTCTTT.

A remark on this clone: An end of the junction does not agree with germline; a read error may underlie this. The CDR3 is CASRTGFSTDTQCF. The CDR3 DNA reads as TGTGCCAGCAGGACAGGGTTTAGCACAGATACGCAGTGTTTT. J is TRBJ2-3 and V is TRBV6-1, with 7 bases identical to TRBD1. The CDR3 is 14 residues long. Germline loops: CDR1 MNHNS, CDR2 SASEGT.

The chain's CDR3 is CASRILPNTGELFF. DNA for the CDR3: TGTGCCAGCAGGATACTGCCGAACACCGGGGAGCTGTTTTTT. V usage is TRBV28 and J usage is TRBJ2-2, with D unclear. V was trimmed by 6 bases and J by 0 bases, leaving 8 bases between them. Germline CDR1 reads MDHEN; CDR2 reads SYDVKM. The CDR3 is 14 residues long.

In its sample, this clone was seen once. The chain recombines TRBV7-9 with TRBJ1-1; 8 positions match TRBD1. The CDR3 consists of 15 residues. CDR1 SEHNR and CDR2 FQNEAQ come from the germline V gene (reference sequence). V gave up 3 bases and J gave up 0 bases; unmatched junction bases: 3. CDR3: CASSFTTGVNTEAFF. CDR3 nucleotide sequence: TGTGCCAGCAGCTTCACGACAGGGGTGAACACTGAAGCTTTCTTT.